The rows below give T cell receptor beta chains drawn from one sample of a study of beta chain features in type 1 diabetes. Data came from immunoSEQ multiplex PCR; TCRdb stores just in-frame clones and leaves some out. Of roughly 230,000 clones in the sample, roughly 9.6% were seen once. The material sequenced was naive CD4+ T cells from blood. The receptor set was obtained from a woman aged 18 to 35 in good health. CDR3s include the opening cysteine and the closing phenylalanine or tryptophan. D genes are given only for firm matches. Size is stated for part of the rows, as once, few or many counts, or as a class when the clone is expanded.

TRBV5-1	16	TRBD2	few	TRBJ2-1	TGCGCCAGCAGCTTCGGAACTAGCGGGGGGGCCAATGAGCAGTTCTTC	CASSFGTSGGANEQFF
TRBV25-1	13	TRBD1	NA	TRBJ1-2	TGTGCCAGCAGTGACGGGACAGTCTATGGCTACACCTTC	CASSDGTVYGYTF
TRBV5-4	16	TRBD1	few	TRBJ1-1	TGTGCCAGCAGCTTGGGACAGGGTGAGGGAAACACTGAAGCTTTCTTT	CASSLGQGEGNTEAFF
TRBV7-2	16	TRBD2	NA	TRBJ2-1	TGTGCCAGCAGCACCCGACTAGCGGGAGGTTTTGGTGAGCAGTTCTTC	CASSTRLAGGFGEQFF
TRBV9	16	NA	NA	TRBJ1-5	TGTGCCAGCAGCACTTACTGTGGGGAGAGCAATCAGCCCCAGCATTTT	CASSTYCGESNQPQHF
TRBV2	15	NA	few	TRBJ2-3	TGTGCCAGCAGTGAAGCCCACTCGGGCACAGATACGCAGTATTTT	CASSEAHSGTDTQYF
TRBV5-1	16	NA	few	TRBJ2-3	TGCGCCAGCAGCGTTACGGGGGTCGCAGGTACAGATACGCAGTATTTT	CASSVTGVAGTDTQYF
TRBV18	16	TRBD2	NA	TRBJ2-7	TGTGCCAGCTCACCCCCCCGGACTAGCTTTTGGCCCGAGCAGTACTTC	CASSPPRTSFWPEQYF
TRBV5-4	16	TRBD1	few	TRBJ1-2	TGTGCCAGCAGCGTGGACAGGGGGCCGGGAATCAATGGCTACACCTTC	CASSVDRGPGINGYTF
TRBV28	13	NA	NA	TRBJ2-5	TGTGCCAGCAGTCGACAGGGAGGAGAGACCCAGTACTTC	CASSRQGGETQYF
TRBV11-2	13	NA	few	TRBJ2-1	TGTGCCAGCAGCACTCCGTCTAGCCCTGAGCAGTTCTTC	CASSTPSSPEQFF
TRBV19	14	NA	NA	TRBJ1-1	TGTGCCAGTAGTCAACATGACAAGAACACTGAAGCTTTCTTT	CASSQHDKNTEAFF
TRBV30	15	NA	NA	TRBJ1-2	TGTGCCTGGAATCGCGGACACCAGGCTAACTATGGCTACACCTTC	CAWNRGHQANYGYTF
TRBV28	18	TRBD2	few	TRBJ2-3	TGTGCCAGCAGCGGACTAGCGGGAGGGCGCGGGCTGGGGGATACGCAGTATTTT	CASSGLAGGRGLGDTQYF
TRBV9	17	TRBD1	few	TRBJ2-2	TGTGCCAGCAGCGTAAGGGGACAGGGCCGGGACACCGGGGAGCTGTTTTTT	CASSVRGQGRDTGELFF
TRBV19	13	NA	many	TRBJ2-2	TGTGCCACCTTCAGGGGAGACACCGGGGAGCTGTTTTTT	CATFRGDTGELFF
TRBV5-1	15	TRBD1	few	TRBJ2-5	TGCGCCAGCAGCCAAACACAGGGGAGCCGAGAGACCCAGTACTTC	CASSQTQGSRETQYF
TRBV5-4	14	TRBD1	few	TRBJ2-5	TGTGCCAGCAGCACGGACAGGTCGCAAGAGACCCAGTACTTC	CASSTDRSQETQYF
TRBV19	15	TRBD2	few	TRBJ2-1	TGTGCCAGTAGTATTGGTACTAGCGTCTACAATGAGCAGTTCTTC	CASSIGTSVYNEQFF
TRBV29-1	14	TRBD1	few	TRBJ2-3	TGCAGCGTGGAAGACAGGGGGCGAACAGATACGCAGTATTTT	CSVEDRGRTDTQYF
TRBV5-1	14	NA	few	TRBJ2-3	TGCGCCAGCAGCTCGGCAGGGGCCACAGATACGCAGTATTTT	CASSSAGATDTQYF
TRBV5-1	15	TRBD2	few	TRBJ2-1	TGCGCCAGCAGCTTGGAGGGACTAGCCTACAATGAGCAGTTCTTC	CASSLEGLAYNEQFF
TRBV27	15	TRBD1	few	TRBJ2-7	TGTGCCAGCAGAGCGACTTACAGGGGAACCTACGAGCAGTACTTC	CASRATYRGTYEQYF
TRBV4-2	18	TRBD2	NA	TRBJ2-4	TGTGCCAGCAGCCAAGATTCCCCTAGCGGGGGGACGCGAAACATTCAGTACTTC	CASSQDSPSGGTRNIQYF
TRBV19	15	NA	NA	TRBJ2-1	TGTGCCAGTGCCCTCCGGGTCCTCTCCTACAATGAGCAGTTCTTC	CASALRVLSYNEQFF
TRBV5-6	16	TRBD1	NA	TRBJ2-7	TGTGCCAGCAGCTCCTGGGACAGGGGGTCACCTTACGAGCAGTACTTC	CASSSWDRGSPYEQYF
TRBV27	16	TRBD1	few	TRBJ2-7	TGTGCCAGCAGTACATTTCCCGGGACAGGCCCCTTAGAGCAGTACTTC	CASSTFPGTGPLEQYF
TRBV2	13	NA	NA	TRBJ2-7	TGTGCCAGCAGTGATCGACGGGGTTACGAGCAGTACTTC	CASSDRRGYEQYF
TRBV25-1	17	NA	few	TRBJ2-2	TGTGCCGCCCGGGCTGGGGAGGTGAGGGCGGCCACCGGGGAGCTGTTTTTT	CAARAGEVRAATGELFF
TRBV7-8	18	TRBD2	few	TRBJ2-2	TGTGCCAGCAGCCTCGCGCGGGAGGGCTGGGTGAACACCGGGGAGCTGTTTTTT	CASSLAREGWVNTGELFF
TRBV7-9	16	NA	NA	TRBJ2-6	TGTGCCAGCAGCACGACGGGAAACTCTGGGGCCAACGTCCTGACTTTC	CASSTTGNSGANVLTF
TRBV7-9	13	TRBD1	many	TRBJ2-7	TGTGCCAGCAGCGACAGGGGGACCTACGAGCAGTACTTC	CASSDRGTYEQYF
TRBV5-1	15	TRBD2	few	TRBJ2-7	TGCGCCAGCAGCTTGCCTAGCGGGACTCCCTACGAGCAGTACTTC	CASSLPSGTPYEQYF
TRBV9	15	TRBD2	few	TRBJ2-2	TGTGCCAGCAGCGATCACCCGGGAGGGCGCGGGGAGCTGTTTTTT	CASSDHPGGRGELFF
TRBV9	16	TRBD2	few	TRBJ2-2	TGTGCCAGCAGCGTAGCTTCTAGCGGACCCACCGGGGAGCTGTTTTTT	CASSVASSGPTGELFF
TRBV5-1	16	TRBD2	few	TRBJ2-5	TGCGCCAGCAGCTCCCGACTAGCGGGGGTACAAGAGACCCAGTACTTC	CASSSRLAGVQETQYF
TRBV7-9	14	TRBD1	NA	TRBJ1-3	TGTGCCAGCAGCACCGACAGGGCTGGAAACACCATATATTTT	CASSTDRAGNTIYF
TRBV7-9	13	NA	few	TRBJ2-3	TGTGCCAGCAGCGCACAGGGCACAGATACGCAGTATTTT	CASSAQGTDTQYF
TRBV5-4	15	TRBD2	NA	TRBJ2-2	TGTGCCAGCAGCTTGACGGGGGGGCTCTCCGGGGAGCTGTTTTTT	CASSLTGGLSGELFF
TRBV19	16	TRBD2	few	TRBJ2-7	TGTGCCAGTAGTATTGGCACTAGCGGTAAATTATACGAGCAGTACTTC	CASSIGTSGKLYEQYF
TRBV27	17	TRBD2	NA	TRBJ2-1	TGTGCCAGCAGTTTACCCCCGGGACTAGCGGCTTACAATGAGCAGTTCTTC	CASSLPPGLAAYNEQFF
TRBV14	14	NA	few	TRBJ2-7	TGTGCCAGCAGCCAAACCCCTGGGCCCTACGAGCAGTACTTC	CASSQTPGPYEQYF